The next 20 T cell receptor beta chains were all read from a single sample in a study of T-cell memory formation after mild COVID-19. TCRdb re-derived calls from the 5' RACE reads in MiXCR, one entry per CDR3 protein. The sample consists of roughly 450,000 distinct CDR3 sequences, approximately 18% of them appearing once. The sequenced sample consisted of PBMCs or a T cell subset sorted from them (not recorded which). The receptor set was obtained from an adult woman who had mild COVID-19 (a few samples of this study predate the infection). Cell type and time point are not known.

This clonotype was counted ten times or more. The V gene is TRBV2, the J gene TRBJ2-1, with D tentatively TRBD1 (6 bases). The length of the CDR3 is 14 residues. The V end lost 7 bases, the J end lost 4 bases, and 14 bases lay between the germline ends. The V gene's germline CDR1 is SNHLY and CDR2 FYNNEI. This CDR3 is CASKQGVMYNEQFF. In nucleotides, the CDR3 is TGTGCCAGCAAACAGGGAGTTATGTACAATGAGCAGTTCTTC.

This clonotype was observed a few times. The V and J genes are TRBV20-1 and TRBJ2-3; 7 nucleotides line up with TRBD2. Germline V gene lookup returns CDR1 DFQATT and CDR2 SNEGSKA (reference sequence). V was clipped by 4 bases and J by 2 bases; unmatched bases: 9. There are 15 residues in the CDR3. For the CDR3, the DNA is TGCAGTGCTAATCCGGGACTACCATTCACAGATACGCAGTATTTT. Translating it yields CSANPGLPFTDTQYF.

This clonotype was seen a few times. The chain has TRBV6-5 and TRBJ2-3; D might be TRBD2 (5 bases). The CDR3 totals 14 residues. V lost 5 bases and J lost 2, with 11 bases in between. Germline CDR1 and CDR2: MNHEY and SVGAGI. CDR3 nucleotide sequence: TGTGCCAGCAGTAGCGGAAGCCCCACAGATACGCAGTATTTT. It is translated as CASSSGSPTDTQYF.

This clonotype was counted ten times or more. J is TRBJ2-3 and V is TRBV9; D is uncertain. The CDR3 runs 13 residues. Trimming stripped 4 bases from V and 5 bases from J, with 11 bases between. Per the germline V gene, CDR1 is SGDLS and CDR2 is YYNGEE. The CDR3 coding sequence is TGTGCCAGCAGCCCCGGATCGCTAGATACGCAGTATTTT. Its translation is CASSPGSLDTQYF.

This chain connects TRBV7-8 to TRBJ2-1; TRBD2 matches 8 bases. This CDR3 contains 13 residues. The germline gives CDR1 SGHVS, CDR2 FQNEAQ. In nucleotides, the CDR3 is TGTGCGTTATCCGGGACTAGAGGGAATGAGCAGTTCTTC. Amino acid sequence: CALSGTRGNEQFF.

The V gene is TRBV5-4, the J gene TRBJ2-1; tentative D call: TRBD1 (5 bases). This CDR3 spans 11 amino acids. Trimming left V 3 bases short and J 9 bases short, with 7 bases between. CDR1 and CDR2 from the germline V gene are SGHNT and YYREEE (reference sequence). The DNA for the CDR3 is TGTGCCAGCAGCTGGGGCCGTGAGCAGTTCTTC. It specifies CASSWGREQFF.

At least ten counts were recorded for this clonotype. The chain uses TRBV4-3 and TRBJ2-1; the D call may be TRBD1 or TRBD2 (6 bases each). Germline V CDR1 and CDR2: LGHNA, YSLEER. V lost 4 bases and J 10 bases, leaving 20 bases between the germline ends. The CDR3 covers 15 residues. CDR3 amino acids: CASSLTRWGAGEQFF. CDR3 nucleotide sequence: TGCGCCAGCAGCCTCACCAGGTGGGGGGCAGGCGAGCAGTTCTTC.

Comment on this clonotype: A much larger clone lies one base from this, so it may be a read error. In DNA form, the CDR3 reads TGTGCCAGCAGCTTCCGGACAGGGAACACTGAAGCTTTCTTT. Translated, it gives CASSFRTGNTEAFF. The rearrangement joins TRBV7-9 to TRBJ1-1; TRBD1 aligns across 7 bases. CDR1 and CDR2 from the germline V gene are SEHNR and FQNEAQ (reference sequence). The CDR3 is made up of 14 amino acids. The trim removed 3 bases at V and 1 base at J, leaving 2 bases unmatched.

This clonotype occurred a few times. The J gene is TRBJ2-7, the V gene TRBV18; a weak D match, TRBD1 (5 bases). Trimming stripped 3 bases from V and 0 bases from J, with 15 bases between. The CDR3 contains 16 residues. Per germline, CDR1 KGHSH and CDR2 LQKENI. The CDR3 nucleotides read TGTGCCAGCTCACCTTCAAGGGGTTTTGGCTCCTACGAGCAGTACTTC. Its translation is CASSPSRGFGSYEQYF.

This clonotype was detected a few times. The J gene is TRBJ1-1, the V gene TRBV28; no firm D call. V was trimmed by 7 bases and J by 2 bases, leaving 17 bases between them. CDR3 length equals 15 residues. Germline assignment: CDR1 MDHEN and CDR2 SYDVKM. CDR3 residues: CASILYAGRNTEAFF. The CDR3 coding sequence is TGTGCCAGCATTCTTTATGCGGGAAGAAACACTGAAGCTTTCTTT.

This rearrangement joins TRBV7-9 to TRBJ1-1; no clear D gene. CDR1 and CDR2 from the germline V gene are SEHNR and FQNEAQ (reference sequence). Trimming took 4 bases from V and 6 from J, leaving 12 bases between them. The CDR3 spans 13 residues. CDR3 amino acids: CASSSDPEPEAFF. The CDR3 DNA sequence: TGTGCCAGCAGCTCGGACCCTGAACCTGAAGCTTTCTTT.

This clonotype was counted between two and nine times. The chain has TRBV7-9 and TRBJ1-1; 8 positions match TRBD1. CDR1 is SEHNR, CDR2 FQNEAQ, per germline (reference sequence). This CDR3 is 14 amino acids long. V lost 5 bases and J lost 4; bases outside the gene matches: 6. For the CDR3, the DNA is TGTGCCAGCAGCACGACAGGGGACAGCACTGAAGCTTTCTTT. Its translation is CASSTTGDSTEAFF. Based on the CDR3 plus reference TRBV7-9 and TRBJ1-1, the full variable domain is DTGVSQNPRHKITKRGQNVTFRCDPISEHNRLYWYRQTLGQGPEFLTYFQNEAQLEKSRLLSDRFSAERPKGSFSTLEIQRTEQGDSAMYLCASSTTGDSTEAFFGQGTRLTVV.

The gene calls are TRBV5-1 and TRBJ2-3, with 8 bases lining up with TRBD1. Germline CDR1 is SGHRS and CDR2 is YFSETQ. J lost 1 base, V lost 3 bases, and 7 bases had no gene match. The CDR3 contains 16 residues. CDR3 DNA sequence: TGCGCCAGCAGCTCCCTTGGGACAGGACGCACAGATACGCAGTATTTT. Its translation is CASSSLGTGRTDTQYF.

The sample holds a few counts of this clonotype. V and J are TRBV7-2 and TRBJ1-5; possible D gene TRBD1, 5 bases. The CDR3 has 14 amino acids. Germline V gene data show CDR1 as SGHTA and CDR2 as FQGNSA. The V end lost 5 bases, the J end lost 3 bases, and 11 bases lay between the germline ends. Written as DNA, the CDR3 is TGTGCCAGCAGCACTGACAGCTACAATCAGCCCCAGCATTTT. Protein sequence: CASSTDSYNQPQHF.

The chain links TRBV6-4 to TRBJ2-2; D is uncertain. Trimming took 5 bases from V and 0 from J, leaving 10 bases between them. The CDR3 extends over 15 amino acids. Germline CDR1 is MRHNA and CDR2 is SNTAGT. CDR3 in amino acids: CASSRQPTNTGELFF. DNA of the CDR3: TGTGCCAGCAGTAGGCAGCCGACGAACACCGGGGAGCTGTTTTTT.

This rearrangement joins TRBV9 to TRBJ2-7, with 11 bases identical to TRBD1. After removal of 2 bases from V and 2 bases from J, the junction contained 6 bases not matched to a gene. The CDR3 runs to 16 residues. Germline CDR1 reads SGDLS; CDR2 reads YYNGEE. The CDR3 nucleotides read TGTGCCAGCAGCGTTGGGACAGGGGGGGCTACCTACGAGCAGTACTTC. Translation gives CASSVGTGGATYEQYF. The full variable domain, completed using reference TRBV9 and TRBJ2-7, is DSGVTQTPKHLITATGQRVTLRCSPRSGDLSVYWYQQSLDQGLQFLIQYYNGEERAKGNILERFSAQQFPDLHSELNLSSLELGDSALYFCASSVGTGGATYEQYFGPGTRLTVT.

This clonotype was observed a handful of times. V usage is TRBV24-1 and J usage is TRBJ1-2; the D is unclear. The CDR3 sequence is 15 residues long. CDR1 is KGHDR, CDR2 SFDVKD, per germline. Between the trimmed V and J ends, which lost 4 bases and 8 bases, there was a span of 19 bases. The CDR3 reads CATSESTSGMQGYTF. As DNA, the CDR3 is TGTGCCACCAGTGAATCAACAAGCGGTATGCAAGGCTACACCTTC.

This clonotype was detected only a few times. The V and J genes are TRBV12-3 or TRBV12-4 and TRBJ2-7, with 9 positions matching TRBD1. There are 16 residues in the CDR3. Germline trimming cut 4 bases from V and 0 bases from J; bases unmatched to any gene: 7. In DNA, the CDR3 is TGTGCCAGCAGTTCCGGGACAGGGAAATTCTCCTACGAGCAGTACTTC. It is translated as CASSSGTGKFSYEQYF.

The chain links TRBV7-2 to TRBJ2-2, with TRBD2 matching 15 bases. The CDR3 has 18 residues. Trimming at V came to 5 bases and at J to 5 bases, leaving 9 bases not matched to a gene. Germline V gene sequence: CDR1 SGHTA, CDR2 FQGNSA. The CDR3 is CASSPFGTSGRKTGELFF. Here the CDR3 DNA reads TGTGCCAGCAGCCCCTTCGGGACTAGCGGGAGGAAGACCGGGGAGCTGTTTTTT.

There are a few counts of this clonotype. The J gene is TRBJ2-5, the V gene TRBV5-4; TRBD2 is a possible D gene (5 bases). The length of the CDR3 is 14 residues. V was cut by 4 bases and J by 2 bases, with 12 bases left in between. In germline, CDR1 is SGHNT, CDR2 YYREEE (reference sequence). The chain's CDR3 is CASSPGEPQETQYF. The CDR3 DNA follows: TGTGCCAGCAGCCCCGGGGAGCCTCAAGAGACCCAGTACTTC.